A selection of T cell receptor beta chains follows, all from one sample in a study of shared clonotypes between healthy human individuals. Repertoires were generated with immunoSEQ multiplex PCR, while TCRdb's copy carries only in-frame clones and drops some. The table shows around 2,100,000 clones, with about 95% occurring only once. Specimen: naive CD8+ T cells sorted from blood. The origin of the receptors is a man between 18 and 35 years old in good health. The CDR3 runs from the conserved cysteine through the conserved F or W. Fields, in order: V gene, D gene, clone size, J gene, CDR3 DNA, CDR3 protein. The D gene is left open where the match is weak. The size field is filled for only some rows; it gives once, few, many or a size class.

TRBV11-2	TRBD2	.	TRBJ2-2	TGTGCCAGCAGCACCCCGGCGGGGGTGAACACCGGGGAGCTGTTTTTT	CASSTPAGVNTGELFF
TRBV9	TRBD1	once	TRBJ1-4	TGTGCCAGCAGGGGACAGGGCGGGGATGAAAAACTGTTTTTT	CASRGQGGDEKLFF
TRBV4-1	.	.	TRBJ1-5	TGCGCCAGCAGCCAAGGTCCAGGGTTTCAGCCCCAGCATTTT	CASSQGPGFQPQHF
TRBV19	.	.	TRBJ2-2	TGTGCCAGTAGTAGGATAGGGGACACCGGGGAGCTGTTTTTT	CASSRIGDTGELFF
TRBV7-9	.	.	TRBJ2-2	TGTGCCAGCAGCTTAGTAAACCGGGGACGGATCGGGGAGCTGTTTTTT	CASSLVNRGRIGELFF
TRBV12-5	.	.	TRBJ1-1	TGTGCTAGTGCCGGGGAGGAGAACACTGAAGCTTTCTTT	CASAGEENTEAFF
TRBV5-4	.	.	TRBJ2-2	TGTGCCAGCAGCTTGAGGGGGGGCCCTGGGGAGCTGTTTTTT	CASSLRGGPGELFF
TRBV5-5	TRBD2	.	TRBJ2-7	TGTGCCAGCAGCTTGGTTCGGACTAGCGGGAGCTACGAGCAGTACTTC	CASSLVRTSGSYEQYF
TRBV5-6	.	.	TRBJ1-2	TGTGCCAGCAGCTTGGGAGTGGAGATCTACTATGGCTACACCTTC	CASSLGVEIYYGYTF
TRBV5-1	.	.	TRBJ1-1	TGCGCCAGCAGCTTGGCCTCGTACGGAGGCACTGAAGCTTTCTTT	CASSLASYGGTEAFF
TRBV5-6	TRBD2	once	TRBJ2-1	TGTGCCAGCAGCCCAGGACTAGCGGGAGGGCCGTTTAACAATGAGCAGTTCTTC	CASSPGLAGGPFNNEQFF
TRBV4-1	.	.	TRBJ2-1	TGCGCCAGCAGCCAAGTAGGACGACCCGATGAGCAGTTCTTC	CASSQVGRPDEQFF
TRBV30	TRBD1	.	TRBJ1-5	TGTGCCTGGGGGGAGACAGGGTTTGATCAGCCCCAGCATTTT	CAWGETGFDQPQHF
TRBV27	.	.	TRBJ2-7	TGTGCCAGCAGTTTAATCGGGGGCGTTGTCCACGAGCAGTACTTC	CASSLIGGVVHEQYF
TRBV25-1	.	.	TRBJ2-7	TGTGCCAGCTCGAGGGGGGGGTCCGACGAGCAGTACTTC	CASSRGGSDEQYF
TRBV5-1	.	.	TRBJ2-2	TGCGCCAGCAGCTGGACACCGAACACCGGGGAGCTGTTTTTT	CASSWTPNTGELFF
TRBV6-6	TRBD2	once	TRBJ2-1	TGTGCCAGCAGTTACGCACTAGCGGGGGAGTACAATGAGCAGTTCTTC	CASSYALAGEYNEQFF
TRBV5-6	.	.	TRBJ2-6	TGTGCCAGCACCATGGGAGCGGCAGGGATGGTGTCTGGGGCCAACGTCCTGACTTTC	CASTMGAAGMVSGANVLTF
TRBV4-3	.	.	TRBJ1-4	TGCGCCAGCAGCCAAGATCTTGGCAGTGCTGCAACTAATGAAAAACTGTTTTTT	CASSQDLGSAATNEKLFF
TRBV5-4	.	.	TRBJ2-1	TGTGCCAGCGCGGTAGCGGACTACAATGAGCAGTTCTTC	CASAVADYNEQFF
TRBV13	TRBD2	.	TRBJ2-2	TGTGCCAGCAGCTTAGGACTAGCGGGGGCTACCGGGGAGCTGTTTTTT	CASSLGLAGATGELFF
TRBV13	TRBD1	.	TRBJ1-4	TGTGCCAGCAGCCAAGACAGGGATCTAGAAAAACTGTTTTTT	CASSQDRDLEKLFF
TRBV4-1	.	.	TRBJ2-7	TGCGCCAGCAGCCAAGAAGGGTCCTTAAGCTACGAGCAGTACTTC	CASSQEGSLSYEQYF
TRBV7-8	TRBD1	.	TRBJ1-5	TGTGCCAGCAGCTTAGTTCGGGACAGGGGATATAGCAATCAGCCCCAGCATTTT	CASSLVRDRGYSNQPQHF
TRBV6-5	.	.	TRBJ1-5	TGTGCCAGCAGTCCTAATGGGGGAAGCAATCAGCCCCAGCATTTT	CASSPNGGSNQPQHF
TRBV18	.	few	TRBJ2-7	TGTGCCAGCTCACCAGAACGGGACACCTACGAGCAGTACTTC	CASSPERDTYEQYF
TRBV2	.	.	TRBJ2-1	TGTGCCAGCAGCCCTTTCGAGAGGGAGCAGTTCTTC	CASSPFEREQFF
TRBV27	.	once	TRBJ2-6	TGTGCCAGCAGTTTGGTCAGTGTAACTGGGGCCAACGTCCTGACTTTC	CASSLVSVTGANVLTF
TRBV4-2	TRBD2	.	TRBJ2-1	TGTGCCAGCAGCCAAGTAGGACTAGCGGGGGGCCAGGCTTACAATGAGCAGTTCTTC	CASSQVGLAGGQAYNEQFF
TRBV29-1	.	.	TRBJ2-7	TGCAGCGTTGTAGTCAGGGGCGATCAGTACTTC	CSVVVRGDQYF
TRBV10-1	.	.	TRBJ2-3	TGCGCCAGCAGTGGCAGGACTTCGGGGCCTCCAGAAGATACGCAGTATTTT	CASSGRTSGPPEDTQYF
TRBV5-6	.	once	TRBJ2-7	TGTGCCAGCAGTGGGGGGGCTGGCTACGAGCAGTACTTC	CASSGGAGYEQYF
TRBV7-9	TRBD1	.	TRBJ1-2	TGTGCCAGCAGCCGGGGGACAGCACTCAACTATGGCTACACCTTC	CASSRGTALNYGYTF
TRBV5-4	.	.	TRBJ1-2	TGTGCCAGCAGCTTGCCCCCGGTGCGGCCTGAGAACTATGGCTACACCTTC	CASSLPPVRPENYGYTF
TRBV30	.	.	TRBJ1-1	TGTGCCTGGAGTGCCGGGGGAACTGAAGCTTTCTTT	CAWSAGGTEAFF
TRBV21-1	.	.	TRBJ1-6	TGTGCCAGCAGCAAAGTCCGGGAGGCGCATAATTCACCCCTCCACTTT	CASSKVREAHNSPLHF
TRBV7-9	.	.	TRBJ1-4	TGTGCCAGCAGCCCACCTGGGACGAAACTGTTTTTT	CASSPPGTKLFF
TRBV28	.	.	TRBJ1-3	TGTGCCAGCAGTTTACCGGGGTACCTTACTTCTGGAAACACCATATATTTT	CASSLPGYLTSGNTIYF